This T cell receptor (beta chain) derives from a study of CD8 T cells in Susac syndrome. Sequencing of TCR beta, carried out with a high-throughput approach, was applied to CD8+ and CD4+ T cells from the blood. Healthy donors matched for age and sex were used as controls. TEMRA cells were FACS-enriched and CD8+ and CD4+ T cells negatively isolated. It was with random hexamers that about 0.45 to 1 ug RNA was reverse transcribed. Each CDR3 protein is one row after TCRdb ran MiXCR on the immunoSEQ multiplex PCR reads. The data show around 200,000 distinct CDR3 sequences, 90% to 95% seen once. CDR3 size: 17 residues. Germline values: CDR1 KGHSH, CDR2 LQKENI. The ends were cut back, 0 bases at V and 4 bases at J, with 18 bases in the middle.

Material: CD4+ T cells from PBMCs. The receptor was isolated from a human donor in good health. The chain employs TRBV18 and TRBJ1-2; D is perhaps TRBD1 (5 bases). CDR3 DNA: TGTGCCAGCTCACCACCCGACAGCCTTAGCGCGGGCTATGGCTACACCTTC. It is translated as CASSPPDSLSAGYGYTF.